This TCR beta chain was identified in a study of cytotoxic CD8 clonotypes in ibrutinib-treated CLL. Study-wide background: Among responders, approximately 24 were partial and 2 complete; after median approximately 68 months, roughly 14 stayed remitted and some twelve progressed.

Findings of the study overall: Public clonotypes, found uncommonly, either contracted or stayed stable on treatment.

Genomic DNA for TCR beta libraries, approximately 2 micrograms, came from cryopreserved PBMCs. The CDR3 loop spans 15 amino acids. The germline V gene encodes CDR1 SGDLS and CDR2 YYNGEE. The germline V and J ends were trimmed by 2 bases and 2 bases, with 14 bases remaining between them. Produced via immunoSEQ multiplex PCR; TCRdb's table is partial and in-frame only. The sample has over 200,000 clones, around 75% seen once. This clone was seen just once. Its specificity is unknown. Sequencing used PBMCs, obtained after 12 months of ibrutinib treatment. The origin of this receptor is a human donor with chronic lymphocytic leukemia. V is TRBV9 and J is TRBJ2-7, with D possibly being TRBD2 (5 bases). DNA for the CDR3: TGTGCCAGCAGCGTGGCTAGCACCTACACCTACGAGCAGTACTTC. Translated, it gives CASSVASTYTYEQYF.